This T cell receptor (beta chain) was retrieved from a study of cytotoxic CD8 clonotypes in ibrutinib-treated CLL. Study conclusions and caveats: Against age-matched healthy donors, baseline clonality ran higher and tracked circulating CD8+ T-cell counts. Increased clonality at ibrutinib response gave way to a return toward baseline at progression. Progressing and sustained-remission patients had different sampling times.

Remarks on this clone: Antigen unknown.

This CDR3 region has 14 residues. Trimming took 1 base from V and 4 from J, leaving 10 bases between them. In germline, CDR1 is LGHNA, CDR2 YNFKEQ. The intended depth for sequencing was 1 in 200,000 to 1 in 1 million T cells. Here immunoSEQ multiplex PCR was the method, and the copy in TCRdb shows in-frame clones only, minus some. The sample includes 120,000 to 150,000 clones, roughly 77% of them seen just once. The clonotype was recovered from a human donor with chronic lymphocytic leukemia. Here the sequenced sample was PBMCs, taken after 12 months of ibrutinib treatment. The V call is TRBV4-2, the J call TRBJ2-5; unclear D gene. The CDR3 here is CASSQGPGVETQYF. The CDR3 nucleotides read TGTGCCAGCAGCCAAGGCCCTGGTGTAGAGACCCAGTACTTC.